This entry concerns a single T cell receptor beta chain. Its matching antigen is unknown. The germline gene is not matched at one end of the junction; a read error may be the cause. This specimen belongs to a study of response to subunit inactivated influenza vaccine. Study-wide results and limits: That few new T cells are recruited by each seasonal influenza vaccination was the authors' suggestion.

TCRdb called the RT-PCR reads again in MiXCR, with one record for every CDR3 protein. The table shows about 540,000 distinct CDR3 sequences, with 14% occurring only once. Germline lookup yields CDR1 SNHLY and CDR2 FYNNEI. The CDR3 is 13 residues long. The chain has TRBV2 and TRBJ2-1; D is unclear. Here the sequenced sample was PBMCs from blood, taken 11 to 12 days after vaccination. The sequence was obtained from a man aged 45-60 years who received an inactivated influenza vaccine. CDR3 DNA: TGTGCAAGCACCCCCCCTAGTGTCAATGAGCAGTTCTTC. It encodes CASTPPSVNEQFF.